Shown below are 12 T cell receptor beta chains from a single sample sequenced in a study of OX40 agonist ivuxolimab in advanced cancers. TCRdb keeps only in-frame clones here, not all; method: immunoSEQ multiplex PCR. The sample records more than 40,000 clones, approximately 85% being singletons. The specimen comprised CD4+ or CD8+ T cells sorted from blood, sampled in a trial of the OX40 agonist ivuxolimab. The receptor set was obtained from an adult with an advanced solid tumor such as melanoma, head and neck, liver or kidney cancer.

This sequence joins TRBV7-9 and TRBJ2-5, with 10 bases lining up with TRBD1. The CDR3 runs 15 residues. Germline assignment: CDR1 SEHNR and CDR2 FQNEAQ (reference sequence). The V segment lost 4 bases and the J segment 2 bases; nucleotides outside the gene matches: 4. This chain's CDR3 is CASSSDRGWQETQYF. The CDR3 DNA sequence: TGTGCCAGCAGCTCGGACAGGGGGTGGCAAGAGACCCAGTACTTC. The whole variable domain, remainder taken from reference TRBV7-9 and TRBJ2-5, is DTGVSQNPRHKITKRGQNVTFRCDPISEHNRLYWYRQTLGQGPEFLTYFQNEAQLEKSRLLSDRFSAERPKGSFSTLEIQRTEQGDSAMYLCASSSDRGWQETQYFGPGTRLLVL.

The V and J genes are TRBV5-4 and TRBJ1-1; 9 bases match TRBD1. Germline assignment: CDR1 SGHNT and CDR2 YYREEE (reference sequence). The V segment lost 9 bases and the J segment 3 bases; nucleotides outside the gene matches: 12. The CDR3 totals 15 residues. The CDR3 DNA follows: TGTGCCATTAAGTTGGGACAGGGTATGGACACTGAAGCTTTCTTT. Translation: CAIKLGQGMDTEAFF.

The rearrangement links TRBV7-9 to TRBJ2-7, with unresolved D. Looked up from germline, CDR1 is SEHNR and CDR2 is FQNEAQ (reference sequence). Trimming removed 5 bases from V and 1 base from J, with 6 bases in between. The CDR3 totals 12 residues. CDR3 nucleotides: TGTGCCAGCAGCCCTCCTTCCTACGAGCAGTACTTC. Encoded protein: CASSPPSYEQYF.

This chain connects TRBV5-1 to TRBJ1-6, with 8 positions matching TRBD1. The germline V gene encodes CDR1 SGHRS and CDR2 YFSETQ. Trimming at V came to 4 bases and at J to 5 bases, leaving 5 bases not matched to a gene. This CDR3 is 15 amino acids long. CDR3 region: CASSLRTGNNSPLHF. The CDR3 coding sequence is TGCGCCAGCAGCCTAAGGACAGGGAATAATTCACCCCTCCACTTT.

This clone was picked up one time. The CDR3 nucleotides read TGTGCCAGCAGCTTAAGGCCTAGCGGGAGGGCCCTGCAGCCAAATGAGCAGTTCTTC. As protein: CASSLRPSGRALQPNEQFF. The chain joins TRBV7-3 to TRBJ2-1; 12 bases are shared with TRBD2. V trimming: 1 base; J trimming: 7 bases; junction bases outside the gene matches: 14. CDR3 length: 19 amino acids. Germline V gives CDR1 SGHTA, CDR2 FQGTGA.

The chain uses TRBV9 and TRBJ2-3, with 9 nucleotides matching TRBD2. This CDR3 spans 16 amino acids. Per the germline V gene, CDR1 is SGDLS and CDR2 is YYNGEE. Losses at the gene ends were 0 bases for V and 3 bases for J; bases not matched to a gene: 5. The CDR3 reads CASSVDLSGGTDTQYF. DNA for the CDR3: TGTGCCAGCAGCGTAGATTTAAGCGGGGGGACAGATACGCAGTATTTT.

The chain uses TRBV19 and TRBJ2-7; no firm D call. Germline V gene lookup returns CDR1 LNHDA and CDR2 SQIVND (reference sequence). Trimming pared 3 bases from V and 3 bases from J, leaving 15 bases between. This CDR3 spans 15 amino acids. CDR3 sequence reads: CASSIRSQSIYEQYF. CDR3 bases: TGTGCCAGTAGTATTCGGAGTCAGAGTATCTACGAGCAGTACTTC.

The genes are TRBV30 and TRBJ2-7; the match to TRBD1 covers 10 bases. Trimming removed 5 bases from V and 4 bases from J; junction bases left unmatched: 17. This CDR3 has 17 amino acids. CDR1 GTSNPN and CDR2 SVGIG come from the germline V gene (reference sequence). CDR3 nucleotides: TGTGCCTGGTCCATCGGCAAATCGGGACAGGGGACTTACGAGCAGTACTTC. This gives the protein CAWSIGKSGQGTYEQYF.

V gene TRBV5-1 combines with J gene TRBJ2-7; unclear D gene. Germline lookup yields CDR1 SGHRS and CDR2 YFSETQ. V shed 1 base and J shed 4 bases, with 9 bases lying between them. The CDR3 spans 13 residues. This CDR3 is CASSLWVTYEQYF. For the CDR3, the DNA is TGCGCCAGCAGCTTGTGGGTCACGTACGAGCAGTACTTC.

The chain is built from TRBV29-1 and TRBJ2-1; the match to TRBD1 covers 7 bases. CDR1 SQVTM and CDR2 ANQGSEA come from the germline V gene. V shed 4 bases, J shed 6 bases, and the junction held 6 bases outside the gene matches. The length of the CDR3 is 13 residues. CDR3 protein: CSVARQGSNEQFF. The CDR3, as DNA: TGCAGCGTTGCTCGACAGGGATCCAATGAGCAGTTCTTC.

The CDR3 region has the DNA TGTGCTAGTGGTCCAAGGGGTGGGACTAGCGGGAGGGCAGATACGCAGTATTTT. This codes for CASGPRGGTSGRADTQYF. The rearrangement links TRBV12-5 to TRBJ2-3, with 16 bases matching TRBD2. The CDR3 sequence is 18 residues long. V lost 5 bases to trimming and J lost 4 bases; unmatched junction nucleotides: 9. Germline V gives CDR1 LGHNT, CDR2 FRNRAP. The whole variable domain, remainder taken from reference TRBV12-5 and TRBJ2-3, is DARVTQTPRHKVTEMGQEVTMRCQPILGHNTVFWYRQTMMQGLELLAYFRNRAPLDDSGMPKDRFSAEMPDATLATLKIQPSEPRDSAVYFCASGPRGGTSGRADTQYFGPGTRLTVL.

The chain joins TRBV11-2 to TRBJ2-3; the D gene is possibly TRBD1 (5 bases). The CDR3 runs 13 residues. CDR1 and CDR2 from the germline V gene are SGHAT and FQNNGV. V dropped 6 bases and J dropped 1 base, with 8 bases sitting between them. CDR3 DNA sequence: TGTGCCAGCAGGAGCAGGGGCACAGATACGCAGTATTTT. This encodes CASRSRGTDTQYF.